This is a list of T cell receptor beta chains from one sample in a study of monozygotic twins with inflammatory bowel disease. From its re-call of the 5' RACE reads, TCRdb lists each CDR3 protein once, without DNA. In all, the sample yields about 160,000 distinct CDR3 sequences. Specimen: blood. The receptors come from a human donor with ulcerative colitis or Crohn's disease, or a healthy co-twin of an affected twin (not recorded which). The CDR3 runs from the conserved cysteine through the conserved F or W.

j_call v_call cdr3_aa
TRBJ1-2 TRBV11-2 CASSSLRSTGSRGYTF
TRBJ1-5 TRBV28 CASSQTGQSNQPQHF
TRBJ2-1 TRBV3-1 CASSQLSGDLLFNEQFF
TRBJ2-3 TRBV6-2/TRBV6-3 CASSHYRGFTDTQYF
TRBJ2-7 TRBV19 CASSPDTAYEQYF
TRBJ2-1 TRBV29-1 CSVEGLAGGPNEQFF
TRBJ1-1 TRBV7-2 CASSETQGVAFF
TRBJ2-5 TRBV10-3 CAISESRDTQETQYF
TRBJ2-7 TRBV21-1 CASSNPGEQYF
TRBJ1-4 TRBV27 CASGRQGVGEKLFF
TRBJ2-1 TRBV27 CASSLFRGENNEQFF
TRBJ1-2 TRBV20-1 CSARTTGGGGYTF
TRBJ1-1 TRBV14 CASSQDWDKQYTEAFF
TRBJ2-7 TRBV7-2 CASSPSGVSSYEQYF
TRBJ2-7 TRBV6-2/TRBV6-3 CASTRGVDTAEQYF
TRBJ2-6 TRBV5-4 CASTSGQVSGANVLTF
TRBJ2-5 TRBV27 CASSLSISRFKETQYF
TRBJ2-1 TRBV9 CASSLTSSSYNEQFF
TRBJ2-3 TRBV10-2 CASSHYATGADTQYF
TRBJ1-5 TRBV10-3 CATKDSSNQPQHF
TRBJ2-1 TRBV5-1 CASVLSSGTLNEQFF
TRBJ1-2 TRBV4-1 CASSQRTAGGAGYGYTF
TRBJ2-1 TRBV7-8 CASMGGTYNEQFF
TRBJ2-7 TRBV9 CASSVAPSYEQYF
TRBJ2-1 TRBV5-1 CASSLEGWEQFF
TRBJ1-2 TRBV11-2 CASSSTGRINYGYTF
TRBJ1-2 TRBV7-9 CASSASGTGIRGYTF
TRBJ1-2 TRBV20-1 CSASPRRGNYGYTF
TRBJ2-1 TRBV12-3/TRBV12-4 CASSLAGGPQGEQFF